One and the same sample provided the 18 T cell receptor beta chains below, sequenced in a study of cytomegalovirus exposure and HLA in healthy donors. The primer mix had 60 Vbeta and 13 Jbeta primers. The table came from immunoSEQ multiplex PCR; TCRdb's copy has only in-frame clones and leaves some out. The top ten clones hold around 1.6% of a sample with fewer than 150,000 clones, about 75% of them seen once. The sequenced sample consisted of PBMCs. These receptors were collected from a woman in her twenties or thirties in good health and CMV-seronegative.

The genes are TRBV7-9 and TRBJ2-3; 7 bases are shared with TRBD2. CDR1 is SEHNR and CDR2 is FQNEAQ in the germline V gene (reference sequence). V trimming: 3 bases; J trimming: 1 base; junction bases outside the gene matches: 1. This CDR3 has 14 residues. The CDR3 nucleotides are TGTGCCAGCAGCTTTACTAGCGGCACAGATACGCAGTATTTT. Protein: CASSFTSGTDTQYF.

The chain carries TRBV19 and TRBJ1-1, with 9 bases matching TRBD1. CDR3 length: 13 residues. Germline assignment: CDR1 LNHDA and CDR2 SQIVND (reference sequence). V was pared by 9 bases and J by 1 base, with 3 bases of the junction left unmatched. CDR3 sequence: CASRDRENTEAFF. The CDR3 region has the DNA TGTGCCAGCCGGGACAGGGAGAACACTGAAGCTTTCTTT. The full variable domain, completed using reference TRBV19 and TRBJ1-1, is DGGITQSPKYLFRKEGQNVTLSCEQNLNHDAMYWYRQDPGQGLRLIYYSQIVNDFQKGDIAEGYSVSREKKESFPLTVTSAQKNPTAFYLCASRDRENTEAFFGQGTRLTVV.

The chain recombines TRBV30 with TRBJ2-5, with TRBD1 identical over 9 bases. The length of the CDR3 is 14 residues. V lost 3 bases to trimming and J lost 5 bases; unmatched junction nucleotides: 7. Germline V gene sequence: CDR1 GTSNPN, CDR2 SVGIG (reference sequence). CDR3 protein: CAWRPQGATETQYF. The DNA of the CDR3 is TGTGCCTGGAGGCCACAGGGGGCCACCGAGACCCAGTACTTC.

This chain connects TRBV28 to TRBJ1-4; a possible D gene is TRBD1 (5 bases). V gave up 3 bases and J gave up 0 bases, with 8 bases separating them. From germline, CDR1 is MDHEN and CDR2 SYDVKM. CDR3 length: 15 amino acids. The CDR3 is CASSFQGATNEKLFF. CDR3 nucleotide sequence: TGTGCCAGCAGTTTCCAAGGGGCAACTAATGAAAAACTGTTTTTT. The full variable domain, completed using reference TRBV28 and TRBJ1-4, is DVKVTQSSRYLVKRTGEKVFLECVQDMDHENMFWYRQDPGLGLRLIYFSYDVKMKEKGDIPEGYSVSREKKERFSLILESASTNQTSMYLCASSFQGATNEKLFFGSGTQLSVL.

V and J are TRBV10-1 and TRBJ2-1, with D perhaps matching TRBD1 (5 bases). Trimming removed 2 bases from V and 7 bases from J, with 12 bases in between. Germline V gene sequence: CDR1 WNHNN, CDR2 SYGVQD (reference sequence). The length of the CDR3 is 14 residues. The CDR3 DNA reads TGCGCCAGCAGTGAGAAGGGGATGAGGAATGAGCAGTTCTTC. This encodes CASSEKGMRNEQFF.

This chain links TRBV27 with TRBJ2-7, with 7 bases matching TRBD2. The V gene's germline CDR1 is MNHEY and CDR2 SMNVEV (reference sequence). V gave up 6 bases and J gave up 6 bases; unmatched junction bases: 8. The CDR3 sequence is 13 residues long. The CDR3 here is CASRFGGFGEQYF. The DNA of the CDR3 is TGTGCCAGCAGGTTCGGGGGGTTCGGCGAGCAGTACTTC.

In regard to this clone: One end of the junction fails to match germline, which may point to a read error. This chain links TRBV7-9 with TRBJ2-1, with TRBD2 identical over 8 bases. The CDR3 is 14 residues long. Germline CDR1 is SEHNR and CDR2 is FQNEAQ (reference sequence). Here the CDR3 DNA reads TGTTCCAGCAGCACCCAGCGGGGGAGGAATGAGCAGTTCTTC. Its translation: CSSSTQRGRNEQFF.

The V and J genes are TRBV11-1 and TRBJ2-2; D perhaps matches TRBD1 (5 bases). The germline V gene has CDR1 SGHAT and CDR2 FQDESV (reference sequence). With 7 bases removed from V and 2 bases from J, the gap between germline ends came to 11 bases. The CDR3 length is 14 residues. The CDR3: CASTVDSNTGELFF. CDR3 in DNA: TGTGCCAGCACCGTTGACAGTAACACCGGGGAGCTGTTTTTT.

This rearrangement joins TRBV9 to TRBJ1-1, with a tentative D call TRBD1 (6 bases). The CDR3 runs 14 residues. Germline V CDR1 and CDR2: SGDLS, YYNGEE. The germline V and J ends were trimmed by 4 bases and 4 bases, with 14 bases remaining between them. CDR3 in amino acids: CASSSNQGFTEAFF. CDR3 nucleotide sequence: TGTGCCAGCAGCTCAAACCAGGGGTTCACTGAAGCTTTCTTT.

This clone came up a few times. J is TRBJ1-2 and V is TRBV6-5; a possible D gene is TRBD1 (6 bases). The CDR3 runs 15 residues. Germline V gives CDR1 MNHEY, CDR2 SVGAGI. Trimming took 4 bases from V and 4 from J, leaving 16 bases between them. CDR3 amino acids: CASSLVSGDFYGYTF. CDR3 nucleotide sequence: TGTGCCAGCAGTTTAGTTTCAGGGGATTTCTATGGCTACACCTTC.

This clone occurred a few times. CDR3 in DNA: TGTGCCAGCTCACCTAGCGGGAGCTCCTACGAGCAGTACTTC. Translated: CASSPSGSSYEQYF. This chain joins TRBV18 and TRBJ2-7; 9 nucleotides align to TRBD2. Germline CDR1 and CDR2: KGHSH and LQKENI. The J segment lost 0 bases and the V segment lost 3 bases, leaving 0 bases of the junction unmatched. CDR3 length: 14 amino acids.

This clone was seen more than once but under ten times. The rearrangement joins TRBV11-2 to TRBJ1-1, with TRBD1 identical over 7 bases. Looked up from germline, CDR1 is SGHAT and CDR2 is FQNNGV. The CDR3 sequence is 15 residues long. The J segment lost 5 bases and the V segment lost 5 bases, leaving 11 bases of the junction unmatched. CDR3: CASSPREGAGTEAFF. The DNA for the CDR3 is TGTGCCAGCAGCCCACGGGAGGGGGCTGGGACTGAAGCTTTCTTT.

Remarks on this clone: No conserved phenylalanine or tryptophan is present at the end of the CDR3, so a read error is the likely explanation. The genes are TRBV7-8 and TRBJ1-6, with TRBD1 matching over 9 bases. Germline assignment: CDR1 SGHVS and CDR2 FQNEAQ. Trimming took 5 bases from V and 14 from J; bases not matched to a gene: 10. The CDR3 is 14 amino acids. The CDR3 nucleotides read TGTGCCAGCAGCACAACAGGGGGCGGGAGATCCCTCCACCTT. It specifies CASSTTGGGRSLHL.

This chain joins TRBV7-2 and TRBJ1-3, with 10 bases matching TRBD1. CDR1 is SGHTA, CDR2 FQGNSA, per germline. The ends lost 5 bases at V and 3 bases at J; junction bases unmatched: 10. The CDR3 spans 17 residues. CDR3 nucleotide sequence: TGTGCCAGCAGCCCGGAAGGGACAGGGGTTTTTGGAAACACCATATATTTT. This translates into CASSPEGTGVFGNTIYF.

This clone appeared a single time. The chain employs TRBV11-1 and TRBJ2-5; D is ambiguous. This CDR3 is 13 amino acids long. The ends were cut back, 5 bases at V and 5 bases at J, with 12 bases in the middle. The germline V gene encodes CDR1 SGHAT and CDR2 FQDESV (reference sequence). In nucleotides, the CDR3 is TGTGCCAGCAGCCCCCCCTACTTGGAGACCCAGTACTTC. Translated, it gives CASSPPYLETQYF. The full variable domain, in which reference TRBV11-1 and TRBJ2-5 provide the parts outside the CDR3, is EAEVAQSPRYKITEKSQAVAFWCDPISGHATLYWYRQILGQGPELLVQFQDESVVDDSQLPKDRFSAERLKGVDSTLKIQPAELGDSAMYLCASSPPYLETQYFGPGTRLLVL.

The chain is built from TRBV28 and TRBJ1-4; D remains unclear. Trimming removed 4 bases at V and 0 bases at J, with 6 bases between. The CDR3 contains 14 residues. CDR1 is MDHEN and CDR2 is SYDVKM in the germline V gene. CDR3 bases: TGTGCCAGCAGTTCGGGAGCAACTAATGAAAAACTGTTTTTT. Protein product: CASSSGATNEKLFF.

V usage is TRBV28 and J usage is TRBJ1-6; D unclear. The V gene's germline CDR1 is MDHEN and CDR2 SYDVKM. The CDR3 runs to 14 residues. V gave up 5 bases and J gave up 0 bases, with 5 bases separating them. The CDR3 DNA reads as TGTGCCAGCAGTGGCAGCTCCTATAATTCACCCCTCCACTTT. It is translated as CASSGSSYNSPLHF.

This clone was observed a handful of times. The DNA for the CDR3 is TGCGCCAGCAGCCAAGATCCACGGGATACGCAGTATTTT. This translates into CASSQDPRDTQYF. V usage is TRBV4-1 and J usage is TRBJ2-3; no reliable D call. The germline V gene encodes CDR1 MGHRA and CDR2 YSYEKL. The CDR3 contains 13 residues. The V end was cut by 0 bases, the J end by 6 bases, with 7 bases between.